This T cell receptor beta chain came from a study of T cells expressing NK-cell markers. The wider study: Sequencing of TCR beta repertoires drew on sorted CD3+CD56+NKG2C+, CD3+CD56+NKG2C- and CD3+CD56-NKG2C+ T cells.

Germline V gene data show CDR1 as MGHRA and CDR2 as YSYEKL. This CDR3 comprises 16 residues. Notes on this clonotype: The antigen is undetermined.

TCRdb re-analyzed the 5' RACE reads; it lists each CDR3 protein once, without DNA. The clone table shows some 460,000 distinct CDR3 sequences, with the ten largest holding around 1.4%. Findings and limits, study-wide: CD8+ T cells in more than five donors included dominant NKG2C+ clonotypes at roughly 1.0-8%.

This sequence originates from a woman in her forties or fifties in good health. This chain uses TRBV4-1 with TRBJ1-4; the D call of TRBD1 rests on TCRdb alone, since no DNA is present to check it. The sample consisted of blood T cells: a sorted CD56 or NKG2C T cell subset, CD4+ or CD8+ T cells, or bulk PBMC T cells (not recorded which). CDR3 sequence reads: CASSRGQGPPNEKLFF.